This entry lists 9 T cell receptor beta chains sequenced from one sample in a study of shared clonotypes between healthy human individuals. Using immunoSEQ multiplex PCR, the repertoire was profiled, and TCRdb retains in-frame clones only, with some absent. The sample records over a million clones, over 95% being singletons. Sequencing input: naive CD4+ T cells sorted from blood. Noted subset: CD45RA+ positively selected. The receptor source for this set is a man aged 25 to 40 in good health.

As DNA, the CDR3 is TGTGCCAGCAGCTTATTACCGTACCAAGAGACCCAGTACTTC. It translates to CASSLLPYQETQYF. The genes are TRBV13 and TRBJ2-5; D gene unclear. Germline lookup yields CDR1 PRHDT and CDR2 FYEKMQ (reference sequence). This CDR3 contains 14 residues. The V gene lost 2 bases and the J gene lost 0 bases, with 7 bases spanning the gap.

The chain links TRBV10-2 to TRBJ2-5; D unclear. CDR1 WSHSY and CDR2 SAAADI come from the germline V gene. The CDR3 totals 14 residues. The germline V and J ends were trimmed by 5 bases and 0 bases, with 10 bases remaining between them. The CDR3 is CASSRFTDQETQYF. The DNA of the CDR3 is TGCGCCAGCAGTCGGTTCACGGACCAAGAGACCCAGTACTTC.

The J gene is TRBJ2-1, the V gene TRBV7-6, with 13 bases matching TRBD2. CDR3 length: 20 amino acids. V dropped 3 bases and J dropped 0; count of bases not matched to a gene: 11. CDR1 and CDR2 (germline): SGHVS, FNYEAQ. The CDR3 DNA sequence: TGTGCCAGCAGCTTTCCCGGGACTAGCGGGATAGGAAGCTCCTACAATGAGCAGTTCTTC. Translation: CASSFPGTSGIGSSYNEQFF.

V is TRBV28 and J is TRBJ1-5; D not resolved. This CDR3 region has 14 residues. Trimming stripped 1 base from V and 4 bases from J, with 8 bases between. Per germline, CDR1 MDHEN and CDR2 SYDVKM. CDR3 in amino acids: CASSLFRGNQPQHF. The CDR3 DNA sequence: TGTGCCAGCAGTTTATTCCGGGGAAATCAGCCCCAGCATTTT.

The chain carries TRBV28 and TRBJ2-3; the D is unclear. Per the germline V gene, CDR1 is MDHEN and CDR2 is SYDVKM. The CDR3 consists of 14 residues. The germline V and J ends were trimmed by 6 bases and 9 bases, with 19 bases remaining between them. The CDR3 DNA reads TGTGCCAGCAGCTACCCACAGCCCCCGAGGACGCAGTATTTT. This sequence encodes CASSYPQPPRTQYF. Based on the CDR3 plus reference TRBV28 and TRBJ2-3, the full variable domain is DVKVTQSSRYLVKRTGEKVFLECVQDMDHENMFWYRQDPGLGLRLIYFSYDVKMKEKGDIPEGYSVSREKKERFSLILESASTNQTSMYLCASSYPQPPRTQYFGPGTRLTVL.

The CDR3 nucleotides are TGTGCCAGCAGCGGGTCGGGCTACGGGAGCACTGAAGCTTTCTTT. This encodes CASSGSGYGSTEAFF. The chain is built from TRBV7-9 and TRBJ1-1; D gene unclear. With 5 bases removed from V and 4 bases from J, the gap between germline ends came to 17 bases. Per the germline V gene, CDR1 is SEHNR and CDR2 is FQNEAQ (reference sequence). The CDR3 contains 15 residues.

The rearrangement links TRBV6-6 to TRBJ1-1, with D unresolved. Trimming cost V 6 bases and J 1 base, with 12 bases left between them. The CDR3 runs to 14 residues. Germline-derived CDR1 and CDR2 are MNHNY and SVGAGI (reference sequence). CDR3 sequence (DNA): TGTGCCAGCAGACCCAGACTTAGGAACACTGAAGCTTTCTTT. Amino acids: CASRPRLRNTEAFF.

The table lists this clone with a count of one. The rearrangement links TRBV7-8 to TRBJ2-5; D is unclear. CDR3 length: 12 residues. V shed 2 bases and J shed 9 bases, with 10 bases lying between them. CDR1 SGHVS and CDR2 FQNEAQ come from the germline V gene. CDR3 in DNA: TGTGCCAGCAGCTTATTGGGCTGGTCCCAGTACTTC. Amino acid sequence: CASSLLGWSQYF.

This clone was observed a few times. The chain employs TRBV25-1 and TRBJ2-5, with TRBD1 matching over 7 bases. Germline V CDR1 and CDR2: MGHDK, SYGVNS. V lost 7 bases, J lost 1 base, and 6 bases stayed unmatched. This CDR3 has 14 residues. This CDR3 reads CASTRQGSQETQYF. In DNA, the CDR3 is TGTGCCAGCACCCGACAGGGATCCCAAGAGACCCAGTACTTC.